These 6 T cell receptor beta chains were all obtained from the same sample, sequenced in a study of T cells after yellow fever vaccination. TCRdb redid the calling of the 5' RACE reads with MiXCR, one entry per CDR3 protein. The repertoire holds about 30,000 distinct CDR3 sequences, with around 4.8% as singletons. The source was CD8+ T cells sorted from PBMCs, collected 5 days after the yellow fever booster vaccination. The source is a man aged 25 to 40 who received the YFV17D yellow fever vaccine.

This clonotype has ten or more counts. V is TRBV11-1 and J is TRBJ2-7; 10 bases match TRBD2. Per germline, CDR1 SGHAT and CDR2 FQDESV (reference sequence). V lost 5 bases, J lost 1 base, and 23 bases stayed unmatched. The CDR3 is made up of 21 amino acids. The CDR3, as DNA: TGTGCCAGCAGCCCTAGGGGCGGCGAGCTAGCGGGAGATGGGAGGTCCTACGAGCAGTACTTC. As protein: CASSPRGGELAGDGRSYEQYF.

This clonotype was recorded many times. The V and J genes are TRBV7-2 and TRBJ1-2; unclear D gene. The CDR3 contains 12 residues. V was clipped by 5 bases and J by 8 bases, with 12 bases between them. CDR1 is SGHTA and CDR2 is FQGNSA in the germline V gene. In DNA, the CDR3 is TGTGCCAGCAGCCCCCAATCGGGGGGCTACACCTTC. It encodes CASSPQSGGYTF. The whole variable domain, remainder taken from reference TRBV7-2 and TRBJ1-2, is GAGVSQSPSNKVTEKGKDVELRCDPISGHTALYWYRQSLGQGLEFLIYFQGNSAPDKSGLPSDRFSAERTGGSVSTLTIQRTQQEDSAVYLCASSPQSGGYTFGSGTRLTVV.

This clonotype was observed many times. The chain combines TRBV7-9 with TRBJ2-7; D remains ambiguous. The V gene's germline CDR1 is SEHNR and CDR2 FQNEAQ (reference sequence). Between the trimmed V and J ends, which lost 7 bases and 0 bases, there was a span of 7 bases. There are 12 residues in the CDR3. The CDR3 here is CASTPPSYEQYF. The CDR3 DNA is TGTGCCAGCACTCCACCCTCCTACGAGCAGTACTTC. Full variable domain (remainder filled in from reference TRBV7-9 and TRBJ2-7): DTGVSQNPRHKITKRGQNVTFRCDPISEHNRLYWYRQTLGQGPEFLTYFQNEAQLEKSRLLSDRFSAERPKGSFSTLEIQRTEQGDSAMYLCASTPPSYEQYFGPGTRLTVT.

This clonotype was detected ten times or more. The chain carries TRBV11-2 and TRBJ2-3, with D unclear. Germline CDR1 and CDR2: SGHAT and FQNNGV. This CDR3 has 16 amino acids. Trimming cost V 1 base and J 0 bases, with 11 bases left between them. CDR3 nucleotides: TGTGCCAGCAGCTTAGTGGCAGATTATAGCACAGATACGCAGTATTTT. Protein sequence: CASSLVADYSTDTQYF.

This clonotype was counted ten times or more. The J gene is TRBJ2-1, the V gene TRBV11-2, with a weak D call TRBD2 (6 bases). Germline CDR1 and CDR2: SGHAT and FQNNGV. This CDR3 spans 16 amino acids. V lost 1 base, J lost 4 bases, and 14 bases lay in between. The CDR3 here is CASSLVGTDFYNEQFF. CDR3 bases: TGTGCCAGCAGCTTAGTAGGGACTGACTTTTACAATGAGCAGTTCTTC.

This clonotype was counted at least ten times. The rearrangement links TRBV20-1 to TRBJ2-1; possibly TRBD2 for D (5 bases). The V end lost 5 bases, the J end lost 2 bases, and 7 bases lay between the germline ends. The germline V gene encodes CDR1 DFQATT and CDR2 SNEGSKA (reference sequence). The CDR3 length is 12 residues. The CDR3 reads CSARRAYNEQFF. The CDR3 DNA is TGCAGTGCTCGGCGGGCCTACAATGAGCAGTTCTTC.